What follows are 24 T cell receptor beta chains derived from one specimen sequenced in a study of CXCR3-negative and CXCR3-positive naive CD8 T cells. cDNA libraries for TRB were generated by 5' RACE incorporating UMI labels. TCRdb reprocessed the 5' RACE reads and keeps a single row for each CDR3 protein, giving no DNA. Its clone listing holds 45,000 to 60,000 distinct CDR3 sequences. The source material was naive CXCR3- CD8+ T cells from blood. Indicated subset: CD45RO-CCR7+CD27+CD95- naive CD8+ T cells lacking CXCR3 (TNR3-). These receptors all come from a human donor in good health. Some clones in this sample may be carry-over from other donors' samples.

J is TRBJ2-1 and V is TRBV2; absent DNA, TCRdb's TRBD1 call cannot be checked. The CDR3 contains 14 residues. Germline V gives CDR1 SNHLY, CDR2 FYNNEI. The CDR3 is CASSEGMSQYEQFF.

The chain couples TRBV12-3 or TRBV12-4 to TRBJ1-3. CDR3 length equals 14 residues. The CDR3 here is CASGTGLSGNTIYF.

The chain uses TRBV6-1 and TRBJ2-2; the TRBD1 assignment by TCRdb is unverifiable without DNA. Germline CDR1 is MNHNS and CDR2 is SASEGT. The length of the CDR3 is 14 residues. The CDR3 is CASSFYGGTGELFF.

CDR3 loop: CASSLDGPGTGNQPQHF. V usage is TRBV27 and J usage is TRBJ1-5; TCRdb's D call, TRBD1, is unchecked because there is no DNA. The CDR3 is made up of 17 amino acids. Germline lookup yields CDR1 MNHEY and CDR2 SMNVEV (reference sequence).

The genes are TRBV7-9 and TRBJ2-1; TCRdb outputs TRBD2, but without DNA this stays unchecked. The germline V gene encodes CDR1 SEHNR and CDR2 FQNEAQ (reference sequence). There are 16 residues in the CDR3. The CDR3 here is CASSLPGLAGYNEQFF.

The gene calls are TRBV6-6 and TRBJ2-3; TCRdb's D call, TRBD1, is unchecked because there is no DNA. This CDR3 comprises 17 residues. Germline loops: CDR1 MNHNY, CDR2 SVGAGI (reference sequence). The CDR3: CASRERPGQKSTDTQYF.

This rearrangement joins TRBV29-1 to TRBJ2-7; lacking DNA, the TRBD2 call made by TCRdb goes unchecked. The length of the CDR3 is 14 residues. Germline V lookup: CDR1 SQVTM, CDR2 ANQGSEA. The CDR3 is CSIEVLTSLGEQYF.

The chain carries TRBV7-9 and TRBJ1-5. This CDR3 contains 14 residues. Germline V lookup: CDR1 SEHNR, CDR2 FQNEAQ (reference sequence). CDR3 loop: CASSLDGLNQPQHF.

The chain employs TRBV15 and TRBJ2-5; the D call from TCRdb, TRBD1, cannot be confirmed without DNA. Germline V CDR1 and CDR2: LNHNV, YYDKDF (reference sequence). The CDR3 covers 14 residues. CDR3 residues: CATSRDRGAETQYF.

The CDR3 reads CASTTRGMDTEAFF. The rearrangement uses TRBV6-2 or TRBV6-3 and TRBJ1-1; as DNA is missing, the TRBD1 call by TCRdb cannot be tested. This CDR3 has 14 residues. The germline V gene encodes CDR1 MNHEY and CDR2 SVGEGT.

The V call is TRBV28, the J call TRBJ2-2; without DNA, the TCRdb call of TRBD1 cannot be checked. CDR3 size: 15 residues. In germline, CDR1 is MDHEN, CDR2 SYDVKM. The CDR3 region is CASTLLRPIGGELFF.

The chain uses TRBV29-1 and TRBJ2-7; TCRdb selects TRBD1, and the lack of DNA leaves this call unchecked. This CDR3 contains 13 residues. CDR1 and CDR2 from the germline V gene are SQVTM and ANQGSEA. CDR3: CSVGETAPYEQYF.

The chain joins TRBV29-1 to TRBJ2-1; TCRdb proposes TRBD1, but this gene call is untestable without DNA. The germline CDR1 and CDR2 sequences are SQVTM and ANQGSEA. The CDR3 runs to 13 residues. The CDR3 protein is CSAPGGGYNEQFF.

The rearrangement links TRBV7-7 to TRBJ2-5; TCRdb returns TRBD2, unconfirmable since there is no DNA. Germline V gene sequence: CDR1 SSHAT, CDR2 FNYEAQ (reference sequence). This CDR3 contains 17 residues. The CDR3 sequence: CVSSFRLAGGVQETQYF.

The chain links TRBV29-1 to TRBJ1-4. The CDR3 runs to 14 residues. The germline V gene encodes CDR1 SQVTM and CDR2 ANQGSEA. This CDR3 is CSVGDRATNEKLFF.

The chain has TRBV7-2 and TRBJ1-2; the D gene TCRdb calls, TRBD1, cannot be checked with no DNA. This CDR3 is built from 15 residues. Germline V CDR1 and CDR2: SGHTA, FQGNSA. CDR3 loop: CASTNWGEIGNGYTF.

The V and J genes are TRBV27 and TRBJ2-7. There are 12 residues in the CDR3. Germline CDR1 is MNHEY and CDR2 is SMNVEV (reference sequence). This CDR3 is CASSFWGGEQYF.

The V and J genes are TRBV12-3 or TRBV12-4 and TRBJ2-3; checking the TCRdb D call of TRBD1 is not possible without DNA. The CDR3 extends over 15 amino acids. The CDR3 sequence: CASSLSGGTTDTQYF.

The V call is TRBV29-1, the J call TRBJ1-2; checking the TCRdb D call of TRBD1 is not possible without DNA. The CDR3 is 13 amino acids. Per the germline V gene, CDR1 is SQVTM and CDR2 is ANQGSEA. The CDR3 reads CSVDGQGSGGYTF.

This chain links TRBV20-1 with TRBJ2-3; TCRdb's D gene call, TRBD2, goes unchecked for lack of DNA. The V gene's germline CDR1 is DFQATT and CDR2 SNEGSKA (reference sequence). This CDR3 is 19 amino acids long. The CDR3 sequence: CSATKVGTSGGAWTDTQYF.

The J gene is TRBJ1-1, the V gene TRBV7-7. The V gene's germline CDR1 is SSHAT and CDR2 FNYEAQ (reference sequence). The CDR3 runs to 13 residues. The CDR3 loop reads CASSLKENTEAFF.

This CDR3 is CATSDLGDGDNEQFF. The V and J genes are TRBV24-1 and TRBJ2-1; the D gene TCRdb calls, TRBD1, cannot be checked with no DNA. Germline V gives CDR1 KGHDR, CDR2 SFDVKD. The CDR3 runs to 15 residues.

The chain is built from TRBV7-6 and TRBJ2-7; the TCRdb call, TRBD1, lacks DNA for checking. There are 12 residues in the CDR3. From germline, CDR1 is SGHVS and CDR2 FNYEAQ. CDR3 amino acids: CASSFETGEQYF.

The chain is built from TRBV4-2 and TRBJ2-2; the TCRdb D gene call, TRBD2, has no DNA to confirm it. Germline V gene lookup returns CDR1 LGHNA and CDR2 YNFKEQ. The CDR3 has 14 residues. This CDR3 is CASSPTSGTGELFF.